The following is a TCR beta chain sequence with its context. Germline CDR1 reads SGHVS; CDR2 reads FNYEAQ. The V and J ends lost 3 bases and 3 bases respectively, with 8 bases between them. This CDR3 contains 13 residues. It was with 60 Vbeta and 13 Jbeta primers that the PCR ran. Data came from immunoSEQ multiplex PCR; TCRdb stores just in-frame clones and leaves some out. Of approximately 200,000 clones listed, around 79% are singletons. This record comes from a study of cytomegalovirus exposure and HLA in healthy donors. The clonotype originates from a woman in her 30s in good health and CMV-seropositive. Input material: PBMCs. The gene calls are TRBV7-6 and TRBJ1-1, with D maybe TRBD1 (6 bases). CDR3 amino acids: CASSFHRDTEAFF. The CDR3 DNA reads TGTGCCAGCAGCTTCCACAGGGACACTGAAGCTTTCTTT. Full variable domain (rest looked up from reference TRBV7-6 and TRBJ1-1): GAGVSQSPRYKVTKRGQDVALRCDPISGHVSLYWYRQALGQGPEFLTYFNYEAQQDKSGLPNDRFSAERPEGSISTLTIQRTEQRDSAMYRCASSFHRDTEAFFGQGTRLTVV.